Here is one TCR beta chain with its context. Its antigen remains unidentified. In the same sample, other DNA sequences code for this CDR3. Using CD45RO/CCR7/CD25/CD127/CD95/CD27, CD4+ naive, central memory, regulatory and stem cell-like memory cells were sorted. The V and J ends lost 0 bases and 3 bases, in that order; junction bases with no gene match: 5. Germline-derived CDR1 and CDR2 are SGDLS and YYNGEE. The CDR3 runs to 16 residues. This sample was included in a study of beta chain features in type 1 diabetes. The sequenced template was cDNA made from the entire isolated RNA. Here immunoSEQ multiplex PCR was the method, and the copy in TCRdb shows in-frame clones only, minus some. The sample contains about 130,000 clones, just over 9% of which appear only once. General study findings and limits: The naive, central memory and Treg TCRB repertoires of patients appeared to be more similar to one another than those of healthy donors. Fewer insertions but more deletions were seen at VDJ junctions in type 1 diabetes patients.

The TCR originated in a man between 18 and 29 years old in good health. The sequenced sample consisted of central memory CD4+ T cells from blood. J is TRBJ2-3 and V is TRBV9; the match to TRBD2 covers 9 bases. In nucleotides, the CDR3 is TGTGCCAGCAGCGTAGGATCTAGCGGGGTTACAGATACGCAGTATTTT. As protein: CASSVGSSGVTDTQYF. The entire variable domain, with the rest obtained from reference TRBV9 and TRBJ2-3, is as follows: DSGVTQTPKHLITATGQRVTLRCSPRSGDLSVYWYQQSLDQGLQFLIQYYNGEERAKGNILERFSAQQFPDLHSELNLSSLELGDSALYFCASSVGSSGVTDTQYFGPGTRLTVL.